Presented here are 6 T cell receptor beta chains from one specimen sequenced in a study of CD8 T cells in ankylosing spondylitis. One entry per CDR3 protein results from TCRdb running MiXCR on the 5' RACE reads. The sample yields 340,000 or so distinct CDR3 sequences, roughly 15% seen once. Sample: blood, either unsorted or a sorted T cell fraction (not recorded which). These receptors all come from a male donor with ankylosing spondylitis or in good health (not recorded which).

In this sample, this clonotype turned up a few times. V gene TRBV7-2 combines with J gene TRBJ1-5; D remains unclear. Germline CDR1 SGHTA, CDR2 FQGNSA. The V end was cut by 3 bases, the J end by 1 base, with 10 bases between. The CDR3 has 15 amino acids. The CDR3 DNA reads TGTGCCAGCAGCTTGAGGACGGAGAGCAATCAGCCCCAGCATTTT. Translating gives CASSLRTESNQPQHF.

CDR3 region: CASRIAGAGETQYF. CDR3 DNA: TGTGCCAGCAGAATAGCGGGAGCGGGAGAGACCCAGTACTTC. V is TRBV12-3 or TRBV12-4 and J is TRBJ2-5; the match to TRBD2 covers 9 bases. This CDR3 is built from 14 residues. V lost 6 bases to trimming and J lost 4 bases; unmatched junction nucleotides: 6.

This clonotype was seen a few times. The chain has TRBV10-3 and TRBJ2-1; D assignment may be TRBD1 or TRBD2 (5 bases each). Trimming pared 5 bases from V and 12 bases from J, leaving 11 bases between. Germline CDR1 is ENHRY and CDR2 is SYGVKD. There are 11 residues in the CDR3. CDR3 residues: CAISNRGPQFF. CDR3 nucleotide sequence: TGTGCCATCAGTAACCGGGGCCCGCAGTTCTTC.

The CDR3 sequence: CAINFMDSADTQYF. As DNA, the CDR3 is TGTGCCATCAATTTCATGGACAGCGCAGATACGCAGTATTTT. The V call is TRBV10-3, the J call TRBJ2-3; D possibly corresponds to TRBD1 (6 bases). The CDR3 spans 14 residues. The germline CDR1 and CDR2 sequences are ENHRY and SYGVKD. V was cut by 7 bases and J by 4 bases, with 15 bases left in between.

This clonotype occurred a few times. The chain couples TRBV12-3 or TRBV12-4 to TRBJ2-1; 9 nucleotides agree with TRBD1. With V trimmed by 5 bases and J by 8 bases, 4 bases remained unmatched. The CDR3 length is 13 residues. The CDR3 sequence is CASSRQGGHEQFF. The CDR3 nucleotides read TGTGCCAGCAGTCGACAGGGGGGCCATGAGCAGTTCTTC.

This clonotype was seen a handful of times. V usage is TRBV29-1 and J usage is TRBJ1-1, with 8 positions matching TRBD1. The V and J ends lost 6 bases and 4 bases, in that order; junction bases with no gene match: 4. CDR3 length: 12 residues. The V gene's germline CDR1 is SQVTM and CDR2 ANQGSEA. CDR3 in amino acids: CSVGQGVTEAFF. The CDR3 nucleotides read TGCAGCGTCGGACAGGGTGTCACTGAAGCTTTCTTT.